The 31 T cell receptor beta chains reported below all come from one sample, sequenced in a study of shared clonotypes between healthy human individuals. The table came from immunoSEQ multiplex PCR; TCRdb's copy has only in-frame clones and leaves some out. The sample consists of 2 million to 2.5 million clones, almost 96% of them appearing once. The sample taken for sequencing was naive CD4+ T cells sorted from blood. Subset defined: CD45RA+ positively selected. The receptors stem from a man younger than 35 in good health.

The chain combines TRBV29-1 with TRBJ2-3; D is possibly TRBD1 or TRBD2 (5 bases each). Trimming left V 0 bases short and J 2 bases short, with 15 bases between. This CDR3 contains 16 residues. Germline lookup yields CDR1 SQVTM and CDR2 ANQGSEA. The CDR3 region is CSVEDTGTGATDTQYF. Here the CDR3 DNA reads TGCAGCGTTGAAGACACCGGGACGGGCGCCACAGATACGCAGTATTTT.

The chain recombines TRBV6-1 with TRBJ1-1; the D is unclear. Trimming cost V 3 bases and J 0 bases, with 5 bases left between them. There are 13 residues in the CDR3. Germline V gives CDR1 MNHNS, CDR2 SASEGT. The CDR3 loop reads CASSETMNTEAFF. Written as DNA, the CDR3 is TGTGCCAGCAGTGAGACGATGAACACTGAAGCTTTCTTT.

This clone came up once. The rearrangement joins TRBV7-2 to TRBJ2-7, with D tentatively TRBD1 (5 bases). This CDR3 has 15 amino acids. Per germline, CDR1 SGHTA and CDR2 FQGNSA. V was clipped by 0 bases and J by 2 bases, with 11 bases between them. CDR3 protein: CASSLAFGAAYEQYF. The CDR3 DNA follows: TGTGCCAGCAGCTTAGCGTTTGGGGCCGCCTACGAGCAGTACTTC.

The chain links TRBV30 to TRBJ1-4, with TRBD1 as a possible D gene (6 bases). The CDR3 length is 15 residues. CDR1 GTSNPN and CDR2 SVGIG come from the germline V gene (reference sequence). Trimming removed 0 bases at V and 6 bases at J, with 14 bases between. CDR3: CAWSVRWGADEKLFF. For the CDR3, the DNA is TGTGCCTGGAGTGTACGGTGGGGGGCCGATGAAAAACTGTTTTTT.

The chain combines TRBV25-1 with TRBJ1-6; D is possibly TRBD1 (6 bases). The germline CDR1 and CDR2 sequences are MGHDK and SYGVNS. The CDR3 is made up of 15 amino acids. Trimming stripped 3 bases from V and 8 bases from J, with 14 bases between. DNA for the CDR3: TGTGCCAGCAGTGAGGGGGCAGGGCTTCATTCACCCCTCCACTTT. Translating gives CASSEGAGLHSPLHF. The whole variable domain, filled in from reference TRBV25-1 and TRBJ1-6, reads EADIYQTPRYLVIGTGKKITLECSQTMGHDKMYWYQQDPGMELHLIHYSYGVNSTEKGDLSSESTVSRIRTEHFPLTLESARPSHTSQYLCASSEGAGLHSPLHFGNGTRLTVT.

This clone is a singleton in its sample. The genes are TRBV5-1 and TRBJ2-7; the D is unclear. V gave up 2 bases and J gave up 4 bases, with 13 bases separating them. The length of the CDR3 is 14 residues. CDR1 and CDR2 from the germline V gene are SGHRS and YFSETQ. The CDR3 nucleotides are TGCGCCAGCAGCTTCCAGCCCCAAACTTACGAGCAGTACTTC. It specifies CASSFQPQTYEQYF.

Comment on this clone: The same CDR3 is also encoded by other DNA sequences in this sample. This rearrangement joins TRBV30 to TRBJ2-7; D could derive from TRBD1 or TRBD2 (6 bases each). CDR3 size: 13 residues. Trimming shortened V by 1 base and J by 1 base, and 8 bases separated the two germline ends. Per germline, CDR1 GTSNPN and CDR2 SVGIG (reference sequence). The CDR3 coding sequence is TGTGCCTGGAGTGAGGGGGGATCCTACGAGCAGTACTTC. It specifies CAWSEGGSYEQYF.

V gene TRBV30 combines with J gene TRBJ1-2, with 7 bases fitting TRBD1. V shed 0 bases, J shed 13 bases, and the junction held 11 bases outside the gene matches. CDR1 GTSNPN and CDR2 SVGIG come from the germline V gene (reference sequence). The length of the CDR3 is 13 residues. CDR3 bases: TGTGCCTGGAGTGTACAGCAGGGGGACCCCTTCACCTTC. Protein product: CAWSVQQGDPFTF.

The chain recombines TRBV10-3 with TRBJ2-5, with D perhaps matching TRBD2 (6 bases). The CDR3 totals 14 residues. Trimming pared 3 bases from V and 1 base from J, leaving 9 bases between. CDR1 is ENHRY and CDR2 is SYGVKD in the germline V gene. CDR3 sequence: CAISEAAGQETQYF. CDR3 nucleotides: TGTGCCATCAGTGAAGCAGCGGGCCAAGAGACCCAGTACTTC.

The rearrangement links TRBV7-9 to TRBJ2-1; D may be TRBD1 (5 bases). Trimming shortened V by 2 bases and J by 2 bases, and 13 bases separated the two germline ends. From germline, CDR1 is SEHNR and CDR2 FQNEAQ (reference sequence). There are 16 residues in the CDR3. The CDR3 loop is CASSLYWGRAYNEQFF. CDR3 DNA sequence: TGTGCCAGCAGCTTATACTGGGGCAGGGCCTACAATGAGCAGTTCTTC.

The genes are TRBV6-5 and TRBJ2-5, with D perhaps matching TRBD2 (6 bases). The CDR3 has 14 amino acids. From germline, CDR1 is MNHEY and CDR2 SVGAGI. V dropped 2 bases and J dropped 5 bases, with 12 bases sitting between them. As DNA, the CDR3 is TGTGCCAGCAGTTACACGGGAGTTGGTGAGACCCAGTACTTC. This encodes CASSYTGVGETQYF.

The chain combines TRBV7-2 with TRBJ1-6; 11 positions agree with TRBD1. The V gene's germline CDR1 is SGHTA and CDR2 FQGNSA. The CDR3 sequence is 16 residues long. The junction had 9 bases not matched to a gene; V was cut back by 5 bases and J by 9 bases. In DNA, the CDR3 is TGTGCCAGCAGCCCCCGGGACAGGGGGTCTGTTTCACCCCTCCACTTT. Its protein is CASSPRDRGSVSPLHF.

This sequence joins TRBV7-2 and TRBJ2-2; D unclear. The V gene's germline CDR1 is SGHTA and CDR2 FQGNSA. CDR3 length: 14 residues. The V gene lost 3 bases and the J gene lost 1 base, with 6 bases spanning the gap. DNA for the CDR3: TGTGCCAGCAGCTTTCAGTTGAACACCGGGGAGCTGTTTTTT. This gives the protein CASSFQLNTGELFF.

This rearrangement joins TRBV6-6 to TRBJ2-2, with D perhaps assigned TRBD1 or TRBD2 (5 bases each). The germline V and J ends were trimmed by 5 bases and 6 bases, with 19 bases remaining between them. The CDR3 extends over 16 amino acids. Germline V gene sequence: CDR1 MNHNY, CDR2 SVGAGI (reference sequence). The CDR3 loop is CASSPRFGGVPGELFF. CDR3 sequence (DNA): TGTGCCAGCAGTCCTCGCTTTGGGGGTGTGCCCGGGGAGCTGTTTTTT.

The chain carries TRBV10-1 and TRBJ1-1; D perhaps matches TRBD1 (5 bases). The CDR3 runs to 17 residues. Germline CDR1 is WNHNN and CDR2 is SYGVQD (reference sequence). Trimming removed 0 bases at V and 5 bases at J, with 19 bases between. CDR3 protein: CASSESTGALRQTEAFF. As DNA, the CDR3 is TGCGCCAGCAGTGAGTCAACCGGGGCCCTAAGGCAAACTGAAGCTTTCTTT.

CDR3 in DNA: TGCGCCAGCAGCTTGCGGGACACGAACACCGGGGAGCTGTTTTTT. Translation gives CASSLRDTNTGELFF. The chain links TRBV4-3 to TRBJ2-2, with D tentatively TRBD1 or TRBD2 (6 bases each). The germline V and J ends were trimmed by 5 bases and 0 bases, with 10 bases remaining between them. CDR1 is LGHNA, CDR2 YSLEER, per germline. The CDR3 runs to 15 residues.

The V gene is TRBV6-5, the J gene TRBJ1-2, with TRBD1 as a possible D gene (6 bases). Germline V gene data show CDR1 as MNHEY and CDR2 as SVGAGI. The CDR3 sequence is 14 residues long. Deletions cut 5 bases from V and 8 bases from J, with 18 bases between. DNA for the CDR3: TGTGCCAGCAGTCGGGACACCCCGACGGTGGGCTACACCTTC. This encodes CASSRDTPTVGYTF.

J is TRBJ2-3 and V is TRBV7-3; no clear D. The CDR3 contains 13 residues. Germline V gene lookup returns CDR1 SGHTA and CDR2 FQGTGA. V dropped 5 bases and J dropped 5 bases, with 11 bases sitting between them. The DNA for the CDR3 is TGTGCCAGCAGCCTCCTGGCTGAAGATACGCAGTATTTT. The encoded protein is CASSLLAEDTQYF.

The rearrangement joins TRBV7-2 to TRBJ2-4, with a weak D call TRBD2 (6 bases). The CDR3 is made up of 16 amino acids. Germline lookup yields CDR1 SGHTA and CDR2 FQGNSA. Trimming removed 3 bases at V and 0 bases at J, with 12 bases between. CDR3 coding DNA: TGTGCCAGCAGCTTGGACTATTTAATAGCCAAAAACATTCAGTACTTC. Encoded protein: CASSLDYLIAKNIQYF.

The genes are TRBV18 and TRBJ2-7, with 11 bases lining up with TRBD2. The germline V gene has CDR1 KGHSH and CDR2 LQKENI. There are 16 residues in the CDR3. The J segment lost 0 bases and the V segment lost 4 bases, leaving 5 bases of the junction unmatched. CDR3 bases: TGTGCCAGCTCACTCCTGACTAGCGGGAACTCCTACGAGCAGTACTTC. Translated: CASSLLTSGNSYEQYF.

This chain joins TRBV28 and TRBJ1-1; tentatively, D is TRBD1 (6 bases). Germline CDR1 MDHEN, CDR2 SYDVKM. Trimming removed 8 bases from V and 4 bases from J, with 20 bases in between. The CDR3 is 15 amino acids. The CDR3 protein is CASRGAGVASTEAFF. The DNA of the CDR3 is TGTGCCAGCCGAGGGGCAGGGGTGGCTAGCACTGAAGCTTTCTTT.

This chain connects TRBV6-5 to TRBJ2-1; D not certain. V lost 2 bases and J lost 4, with 12 bases in between. The CDR3 covers 15 residues. The germline gives CDR1 MNHEY, CDR2 SVGAGI. In nucleotides, the CDR3 is TGTGCCAGCAGTTACGGGAAAGCTGCTTACAATGAGCAGTTCTTC. It yields the protein CASSYGKAAYNEQFF.

V and J are TRBV6-1 and TRBJ1-5; D unresolved. The CDR3 extends over 15 amino acids. The germline gives CDR1 MNHNS, CDR2 SASEGT. Between the trimmed V and J ends, which lost 8 bases and 0 bases, there was a span of 14 bases. Here the CDR3 reads CASLGGKDSNQPQHF. CDR3 DNA sequence: TGTGCCAGCCTCGGAGGGAAGGATAGCAATCAGCCCCAGCATTTT.

This chain uses TRBV9 with TRBJ1-5; D remains ambiguous. Trimming took off 0 bases at V and 5 bases at J, with 6 bases between the two ends. From germline, CDR1 is SGDLS and CDR2 YYNGEE. The CDR3 length is 13 residues. As DNA, the CDR3 is TGTGCCAGCAGCGTAGCACCGCATCAGCCCCAGCATTTT. Its translation is CASSVAPHQPQHF.

The chain employs TRBV7-3 and TRBJ1-1, with a weak D call TRBD1 (5 bases). CDR3 length: 12 amino acids. Germline loops: CDR1 SGHTA, CDR2 FQGTGA. Trimming stripped 5 bases from V and 8 bases from J, with 12 bases between. CDR3 residues: CASSQRAGEAFF. CDR3 DNA: TGTGCCAGCAGCCAAAGGGCAGGGGAAGCTTTCTTT.

The gene calls are TRBV5-1 and TRBJ2-2, with D possibly TRBD1 on 5 matching bases. The CDR3 runs 14 residues. The germline V gene encodes CDR1 SGHRS and CDR2 YFSETQ. V was shortened by 3 bases and J by 5 bases, with 11 bases between the two germline ends. This CDR3 is CASSYSRDTGELFF. In DNA form, the CDR3 reads TGCGCCAGCAGCTACTCCAGGGATACCGGGGAGCTGTTTTTT.

Details on this clone: The same CDR3 is also encoded by other DNA sequences in this sample. V is TRBV7-9 and J is TRBJ1-1; no clear D gene. CDR3 length equals 13 residues. The V end was cut by 1 base, the J end by 1 base, with 4 bases between. CDR1 and CDR2 (germline): SEHNR, FQNEAQ (reference sequence). CDR3 nucleotides: TGTGCCAGCAGCTTAGTCCAGAACACTGAAGCTTTCTTT. This translates into CASSLVQNTEAFF. The full variable domain, in which reference TRBV7-9 and TRBJ1-1 provide the parts outside the CDR3, is DTGVSQNPRHKITKRGQNVTFRCDPISEHNRLYWYRQTLGQGPEFLTYFQNEAQLEKSRLLSDRFSAERPKGSFSTLEIQRTEQGDSAMYLCASSLVQNTEAFFGQGTRLTVV.

V and J are TRBV7-8 and TRBJ2-3; 7 nucleotides agree with TRBD2. With 3 bases clipped from V and 5 bases from J, the junction kept 5 bases outside the gene matches. This CDR3 has 14 amino acids. Germline CDR1 is SGHVS and CDR2 is FQNEAQ. In DNA, the CDR3 is TGTGCCAGCAGCTTTCTGCGGGGGTTAGATACGCAGTATTTT. Translated: CASSFLRGLDTQYF. Variable domain in full (rest from reference TRBV7-8 and TRBJ2-3): GAGVSQSPRYKVAKRGQDVALRCDPISGHVSLFWYQQALGQGPEFLTYFQNEAQLDKSGLPSDRFFAERPEGSVSTLKIQRTQQEDSAVYLCASSFLRGLDTQYFGPGTRLTVL.

The rearrangement uses TRBV5-1 and TRBJ1-3, with TRBD1 as a possible D gene (5 bases). Trimming left V 4 bases short and J 0 bases short, with 14 bases between. Germline CDR1 SGHRS, CDR2 YFSETQ. This CDR3 is 16 amino acids long. In nucleotides, the CDR3 is TGCGCCAGCAGCCGAGGGACGGGGCGCTCTGGAAACACCATATATTTT. It is translated as CASSRGTGRSGNTIYF.

On this clone itself: The sample has other DNA sequences that encode this CDR3 too. J is TRBJ2-7 and V is TRBV18, with unresolved D. CDR1 is KGHSH and CDR2 is LQKENI in the germline V gene. V was trimmed by 4 bases and J by 3 bases, leaving 4 bases between them. The CDR3 contains 11 residues. CDR3: CASSQGYEQYF. For the CDR3, the DNA is TGTGCCAGCTCACAGGGCTACGAGCAGTACTTC. The full variable domain, its missing parts supplied by reference TRBV18 and TRBJ2-7, is NAGVMQNPRHLVRRRGQEARLRCSPMKGHSHVYWYRQLPEEGLKFMVYLQKENIIDESGMPKERFSAEFPKEGPSILRIQQVVRGDSAAYFCASSQGYEQYFGPGTRLTVT.

V and J are TRBV6-5 and TRBJ1-1; D not certain. Trimming stripped 7 bases from V and 0 bases from J, with 9 bases between. The CDR3 extends over 13 amino acids. Germline CDR1 reads MNHEY; CDR2 reads SVGAGI. Here the CDR3 DNA reads TGTGCCAGCATAGGGCAGCTGAACACTGAAGCTTTCTTT. Its translation: CASIGQLNTEAFF.